This section outlines one TCR beta chain sequence together with its context. This record belongs to a study of blood T cell repertoires in COVID-19. Study overall: The United States, Italy and Spain were the sources of the acute and convalescent COVID-19 samples. From T cells, B-cell-depleted T cells, or PBMCs came the material, which was cDNA or gDNA.

Study processing details: Nucleated cell number was recorded as an estimate derived from reference gene primer amplification. The assay was immunoSEQ multiplex PCR, and TCRdb's table has in-frame clones only and misses some. V and J calls and clone size follow that table, whereas D and trimming were derived from the DNA. The sample lists 100,000 to 110,000 clones, about 77% occurring once. The material sequenced was peripheral blood. The sequence was collected from a man in his 70s with active or convalescent COVID-19.

The CDR3: CASSRGRADTQYF. Here the CDR3 DNA reads TGTGCCAGCAGTAGAGGCAGGGCAGATACGCAGTATTTT. V usage is TRBV6-5 and J usage is TRBJ2-3; possibly TRBD1 for D (5 bases). CDR1 and CDR2 (germline): MNHEY, SVGAGI. The V and J ends lost 5 bases and 4 bases respectively, with 10 bases between them. The CDR3 loop spans 13 amino acids.